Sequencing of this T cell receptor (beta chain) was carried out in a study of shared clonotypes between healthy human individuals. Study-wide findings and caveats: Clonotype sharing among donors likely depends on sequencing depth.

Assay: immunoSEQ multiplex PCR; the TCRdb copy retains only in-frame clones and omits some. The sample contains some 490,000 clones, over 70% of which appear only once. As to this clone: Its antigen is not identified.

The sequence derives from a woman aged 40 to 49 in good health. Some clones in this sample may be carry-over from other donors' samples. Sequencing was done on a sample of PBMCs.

In DNA, the CDR3 is TGTGCCAGTAGTTCAACCATGGGGGTGAACACTGAAGCTTTCTTT. Its protein is CASSSTMGVNTEAFF. The rearrangement links TRBV19 to TRBJ1-1; a weak D match, TRBD1 (5 bases). V lost 5 bases, J lost 0 bases, and 13 bases lay in between. The CDR3 loop spans 15 amino acids. Germline loops: CDR1 LNHDA, CDR2 SQIVND (reference sequence).